This T cell receptor (beta chain) was documented in a study of OX40 agonist ivuxolimab in advanced cancers. Study summary: Ivuxolimab is an agonistic anti-OX40 (CD134) antibody, and patients were treated with it. Under the entry rules, prior anti-PD-1, anti-PD-L1 or anti-CTLA-4 therapy was allowed, and less than 50% had some.

Note on this clone: Its antigen is not known.

Sequenced by immunoSEQ multiplex PCR; TCRdb stores in-frame clones only, minus some. The sample includes some 80,000 clones, more than 90% of them seen just once. The study's findings and limits: On average, a greater number of expanded clones characterised CD8+ T cells relative to CD4+.

Trimming cost V 5 bases and J 3 bases, with 17 bases left between them. Germline V lookup: CDR1 SGHAT, CDR2 FQNNGV. The CDR3 length is 15 residues. Here the sequenced sample was CD4+ or CD8+ T cells sorted from blood, taken in a trial of the OX40 agonist ivuxolimab. The chain has TRBV11-2 and TRBJ2-7; possibly TRBD2 for D (6 bases). This TCR was sampled from an adult with an advanced solid tumor such as melanoma, head and neck, liver or kidney cancer. CDR3 sequence reads: CASSPPFLRDYEQYF. The CDR3 nucleotides are TGTGCCAGCAGCCCCCCTTTTTTGCGGGACTACGAGCAGTACTTC.